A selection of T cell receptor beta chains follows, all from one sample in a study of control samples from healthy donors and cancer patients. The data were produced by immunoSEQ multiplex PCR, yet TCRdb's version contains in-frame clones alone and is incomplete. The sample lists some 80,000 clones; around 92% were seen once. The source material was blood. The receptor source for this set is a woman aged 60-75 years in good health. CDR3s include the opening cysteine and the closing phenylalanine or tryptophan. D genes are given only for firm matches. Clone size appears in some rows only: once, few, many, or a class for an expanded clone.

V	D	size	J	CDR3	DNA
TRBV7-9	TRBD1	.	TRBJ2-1	CASSSDRGRHEQFF	TGTGCCAGCAGCTCAGACAGGGGACGGCATGAGCAGTTCTTC
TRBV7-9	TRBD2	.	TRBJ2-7	CASSLGGRSGAGGGEQYF	TGTGCCAGCAGCTTAGGGGGCCGTTCAGGAGCGGGAGGAGGCGAGCAGTACTTC
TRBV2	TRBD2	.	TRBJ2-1	CASGGAGGHGYNEQFF	TGTGCCAGCGGGGGAGCGGGAGGGCATGGGTACAATGAGCAGTTCTTC
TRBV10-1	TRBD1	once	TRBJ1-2	CASSMGQSYGYTF	TGCGCCAGCAGCATGGGACAGTCCTATGGCTACACCTTC
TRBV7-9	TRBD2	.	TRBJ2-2	CASSLSGRVGTEELFF	TGTGCCAGCAGCTTATCGGGGAGGGTAGGCACCGAGGAGCTGTTTTTT
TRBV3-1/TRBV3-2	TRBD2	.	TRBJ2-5	CASSQEDLLAGDSLEETQYF	TGTGCCAGCAGCCAAGAAGATTTACTAGCGGGAGACTCACTCGAAGAGACCCAGTACTTC
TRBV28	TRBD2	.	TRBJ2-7	CASSRSDWTSGGPYEQYF	TGTGCCAGCAGTCGGTCAGACTGGACTAGCGGGGGTCCCTACGAGCAGTACTTC
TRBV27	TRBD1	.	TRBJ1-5	CASSRIGTAGSNQPQHF	TGTGCCAGCAGTCGCATAGGGACAGCGGGGAGCAATCAGCCCCAGCATTTT
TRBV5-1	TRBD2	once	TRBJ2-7	CASSLGTSGNWEQYF	TGCGCCAGCAGCTTAGGGACTAGCGGGAATTGGGAGCAGTACTTC
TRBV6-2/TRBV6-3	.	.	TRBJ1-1	CASSWATVTLTLGEAFF	TGTGCCAGCAGTTGGGCGACAGTAACCTTGACGCTTGGAGAAGCTTTCTTT
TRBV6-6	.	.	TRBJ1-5	CASSYGAELGNQPQHF	TGTGCCAGCAGTTACGGAGCCGAGCTCGGCAATCAGCCCCAGCATTTT
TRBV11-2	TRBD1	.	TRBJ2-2	CASLDRRRTGELFF	TGTGCCAGCCTGGACAGGCGTCGCACCGGGGAGCTGTTTTTT
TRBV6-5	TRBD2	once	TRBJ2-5	CASSYSASGRQTQYF	TGTGCCAGCAGTTACTCAGCTAGCGGGAGACAGACCCAGTACTTC
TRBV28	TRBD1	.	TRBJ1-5	CASRGTGSNQPQHF	TGTGCCAGCAGGGGGACAGGGAGCAATCAGCCCCAGCATTTT
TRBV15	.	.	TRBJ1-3	CATSRDHTGGNTIYF	TGTGCCACCAGCAGAGATCACACGGGTGGAAACACCATATATTTT
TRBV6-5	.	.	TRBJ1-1	CASTPQPMNTEAFF	TGTGCCAGCACACCCCAACCCATGAACACTGAAGCTTTCTTT
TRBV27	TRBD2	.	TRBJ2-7	CASSFRPGTSPYEQYF	TGTGCCAGCAGTTTCCGTCCCGGGACTAGCCCCTACGAGCAGTACTTC
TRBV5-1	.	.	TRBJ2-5	CASSLRGGLAQETQYF	TGCGCCAGCAGCCTGAGAGGTGGGTTGGCGCAAGAGACCCAGTACTTC
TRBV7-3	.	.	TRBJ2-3	CASSLPIGRGTDTQYF	TGTGCCAGCAGCCTCCCGATTGGGCGCGGCACAGATACGCAGTATTTT
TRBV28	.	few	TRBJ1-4	CASSILSTNEKLFF	TGTGCCAGCAGTATTTTGTCAACTAATGAAAAACTGTTTTTT
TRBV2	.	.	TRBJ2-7	CASSKTVRFEQYF	TGTGCCAGCAGTAAGACTGTGAGGTTCGAGCAGTACTTC
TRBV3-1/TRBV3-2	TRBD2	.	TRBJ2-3	CASSPAGLAGDTQYF	TGTGCCAGCAGCCCGGCCGGACTAGCGGGTGATACGCAGTATTTT
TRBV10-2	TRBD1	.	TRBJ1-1	CASTEDRVTEAFF	TGCGCCAGCACCGAAGACAGGGTCACTGAAGCTTTCTTT
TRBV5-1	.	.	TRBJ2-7	CASSLGDGLRYF	TGCGCCAGCAGCTTGGGGGACGGACTACGGTACTTC
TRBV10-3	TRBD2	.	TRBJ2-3	CAIRASGSRTDTQYF	TGTGCCATCAGGGCTAGCGGGAGCCGCACAGATACGCAGTATTTT
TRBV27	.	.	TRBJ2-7	CASSSNYEQYF	TGTGCCAGCAGTTCAAACTACGAGCAGTACTTC
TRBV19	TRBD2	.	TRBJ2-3	CASSTKGLDTDTQYF	TGTGCCAGTAGTACTAAGGGACTAGACACAGATACGCAGTATTTT
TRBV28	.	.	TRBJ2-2	CASKPGGRIVTGLTGELFF	TGTGCCAGCAAGCCCGGAGGGAGGATCGTAACTGGCCTCACCGGGGAGCTGTTTTTT
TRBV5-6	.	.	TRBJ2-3	CASSLGGQVSTDTQYF	TGTGCCAGCAGCTTGGGGGGCCAGGTCTCCACAGATACGCAGTATTTT
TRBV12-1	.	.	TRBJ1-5	CPDPTGTPDSNQPQHF	TGTCCCGATCCGACAGGGACACCTGATAGCAATCAGCCCCAGCATTTT
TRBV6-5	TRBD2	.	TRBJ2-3	CASSSGTSGRVTQYF	TGTGCCAGCAGCTCCGGGACTAGCGGGAGGGTTACGCAGTATTTT
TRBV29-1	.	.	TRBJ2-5	CSVEDRGAGETQYF	TGCAGCGTTGAAGATCGAGGGGCAGGAGAGACCCAGTACTTC
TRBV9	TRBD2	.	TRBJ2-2	CASSGSGTHTGELFF	TGTGCCAGCAGCGGAAGCGGGACCCACACCGGGGAGCTGTTTTTT
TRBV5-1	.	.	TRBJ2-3	CASARRGDTQYF	TGCGCCAGCGCTCGACGTGGGGATACGCAGTATTTT
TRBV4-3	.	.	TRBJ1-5	CASSQELQGSTRNQPQHF	TGCGCCAGCAGCCAAGAACTCCAGGGCAGTACTCGCAATCAGCCCCAGCATTTT
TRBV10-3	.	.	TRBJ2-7	CAISDSGIWEQYF	TGTGCCATCAGTGATTCAGGGATCTGGGAGCAGTACTTC
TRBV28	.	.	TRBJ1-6	CASTRRDSPLHF	TGTGCCAGCACCCGGAGGGATTCACCCCTCCACTTT
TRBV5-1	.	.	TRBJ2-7	CASSLGGTYEQYF	TGCGCCAGCAGCTTGGGTGGGACCTACGAGCAGTACTTC
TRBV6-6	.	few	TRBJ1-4	CASRVTETNEKLFF	TGTGCCAGCAGAGTGACAGAAACTAATGAAAAACTGTTTTTT
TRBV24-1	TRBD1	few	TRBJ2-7	CATSDGQGAAYEQYF	TGTGCCACCAGTGATGGACAGGGGGCGGCCTACGAGCAGTACTTC
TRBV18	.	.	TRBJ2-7	CASSPGSSYEQYF	TGTGCCAGCTCACCAGGGTCCTCCTACGAGCAGTACTTC
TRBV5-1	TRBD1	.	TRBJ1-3	CASSSRQGARGNTIYF	TGCGCCAGCAGCTCGAGACAGGGGGCGAGAGGAAACACCATATATTTT
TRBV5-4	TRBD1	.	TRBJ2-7	CASSPAQDRAPYEQYF	TGTGCCAGCAGCCCGGCCCAGGACAGGGCACCCTACGAGCAGTACTTC
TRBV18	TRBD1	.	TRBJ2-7	CASSPYGQGYEQYF	TGTGCCAGCTCACCATATGGACAGGGCTACGAGCAGTACTTC
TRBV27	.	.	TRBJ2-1	CASSLARDRKQFF	TGTGCCAGCAGTTTAGCAAGGGATAGGAAGCAGTTCTTC